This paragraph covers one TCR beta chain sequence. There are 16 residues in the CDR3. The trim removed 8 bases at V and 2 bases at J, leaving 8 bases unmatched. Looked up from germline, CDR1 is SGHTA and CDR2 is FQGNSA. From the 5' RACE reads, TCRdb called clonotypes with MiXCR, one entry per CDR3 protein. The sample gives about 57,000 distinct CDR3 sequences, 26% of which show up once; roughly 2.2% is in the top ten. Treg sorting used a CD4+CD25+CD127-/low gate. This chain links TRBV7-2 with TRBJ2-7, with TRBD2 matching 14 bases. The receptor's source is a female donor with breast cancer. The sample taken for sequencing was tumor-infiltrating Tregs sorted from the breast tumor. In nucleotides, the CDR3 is TGTGCCAGCGGCAAGGGACTAGCGGGGGCCGCCTACGAGCAGTACTTC. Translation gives CASGKGLAGAAYEQYF.